In this sample, the clone carrying this TCR beta chain turned up many times. Its antigen remains unidentified. There were TCR beta CDR3 regions amplified from RNA transcripts. HTBI primers were employed in a first-round RT-PCR of the TCR CDR3. In TCRdb, the multiplex PCR reads were re-called with MiXCR into one record per CDR3 protein. Of roughly 200,000 distinct CDR3 sequences in the sample, 18% were seen once. The record originates from a study of T cells in Graves' hyperthyroidism and ophthalmopathy. Study-wide results and limits: Peripheral blood also featured most of the thyroid clonotypes expanded above 0.001.

The CDR3 contains 13 residues. V lost 4 bases to trimming and J lost 7 bases, with 14 bases between them. A patient was excluded if there was uncontrolled infection, other autoimmune disease, pregnancy or lactation. The PBMCs were sourced from fresh peripheral blood (about 9.6 ml). The material sequenced was blood. V gene TRBV12-3 or TRBV12-4 combines with J gene TRBJ2-7, with D possibly being TRBD2 (5 bases). This receptor was identified in a man aged 35 to 55 with Graves' hyperthyroidism. CDR3: CASSSRGAEEQYF. The DNA for the CDR3 is TGTGCCAGCAGTTCTCGGGGAGCTGAGGAGCAGTACTTC.